Each of the 25 T cell receptor beta chains below was sequenced from the same sample in a study of metastatic and nonmetastatic thyroid tumors. MiXCR was used by TCRdb to re-call the PCR reads. The table lists 24,000 or so clones, roughly 22% of them singletons, with more than 9% in the top ten. Thyroid surgery had not been preceded by any treatment in any patient. Sequencing input: tumor tissue. All receptors derive from a female donor with papillary thyroid cancer or a benign thyroid nodule (not recorded which). Some clones in this sample may be carry-over from other donors' samples.

In its sample, this clone was seen many times. The chain couples TRBV24-1 to TRBJ2-7, with D possibly matching TRBD2 (5 bases). The germline CDR1 and CDR2 sequences are KGHDR and SFDVKD. The V gene lost 2 bases and the J gene lost 2 bases, with 18 bases spanning the gap. The CDR3 extends over 17 amino acids. The CDR3 sequence: CATSDSRSSLPPYEQYF. The DNA for the CDR3 is TGTGCCACCAGTGATTCCCGTTCTAGCCTACCCCCCTACGAGCAGTACTTC.

The sample holds a few counts of this clone. Possible read error: a much larger clone is one base away. The rearrangement joins TRBV25-1 to TRBJ2-2; D call uncertain. This CDR3 comprises 10 residues. CDR1 is MGHDK, CDR2 SYGVNS, per germline. V was cut by 5 bases and J by 7 bases, with 2 bases left in between. The CDR3 bases are TGTGCCAGCAGTTACGGGGAGCTGTTTTTT. The encoded protein is CASSYGELFF.

Relative to its sample, this clone is medium-sized. The sample holds other DNA sequences that translate to the same CDR3. This chain connects TRBV2 to TRBJ2-7; 8 nucleotides line up with TRBD2. Trimming at V came to 6 bases and at J to 6 bases, leaving 7 bases not matched to a gene. Looked up from germline, CDR1 is SNHLY and CDR2 is FYNNEI. This CDR3 has 13 residues. For the CDR3, the DNA is TGTGCCAGCAGGGATCCTAGCGGGTTCGAGCAGTACTTC. Encoded protein: CASRDPSGFEQYF.

In this sample, this clone turned up once. The CDR3 nucleotides are TGTGCCAGCAGCCCACACAGGGGGCAGCGCACTAATGAAAAACTGTTTTTT. Its translation is CASSPHRGQRTNEKLFF. The chain joins TRBV9 to TRBJ1-4; 9 bases align to TRBD1. The germline gives CDR1 SGDLS, CDR2 YYNGEE. V dropped 4 bases and J dropped 2; count of bases not matched to a gene: 9. The CDR3 loop spans 17 amino acids.

A remark on this clone: One end of the junction does not line up with germline, which may come from a read error. The chain is built from TRBV7-2 and TRBJ1-2; no clear D gene. The CDR3 runs 13 residues. The germline V gene has CDR1 SGHTA and CDR2 FQGNSA. CDR3 DNA: TGTGCCAGCAGTCTTGGGCGGAATTATGGCTACAACTTC. Encoded protein: CASSLGRNYGYNF.

This clone was recorded only once. The gene calls are TRBV11-2 and TRBJ1-2, with a tentative D call TRBD1 (5 bases). V lost 5 bases and J 1 base, leaving 17 bases between the germline ends. The CDR3 spans 16 residues. The germline V gene encodes CDR1 SGHAT and CDR2 FQNNGV. CDR3 nucleotide sequence: TGTGCCAGCAGCGTCAGGGCGACAAAGAATAACTATGGCTACACCTTC. Its protein product is CASSVRATKNNYGYTF.

The V and J genes are TRBV20-1 and TRBJ2-1, with TRBD2 identical over 8 bases. The CDR3 sequence is 16 residues long. Trimming removed 0 bases from V and 6 bases from J; junction bases left unmatched: 10. Germline CDR1 is DFQATT and CDR2 is SNEGSKA (reference sequence). CDR3 sequence (DNA): TGCAGTGCTAGAGATGAAGCGGGAGAATTTAGCAATGAGCAGTTCTTC. It is translated as CSARDEAGEFSNEQFF.

The chain is built from TRBV12-3 or TRBV12-4 and TRBJ2-2, with 8 bases lining up with TRBD2. The CDR3 is made up of 15 amino acids. V dropped 2 bases and J dropped 5; count of bases not matched to a gene: 4. The CDR3 here is CASSLSGGPTGELFF. The CDR3 DNA sequence: TGTGCCAGCAGTTTATCGGGAGGGCCTACCGGGGAGCTGTTTTTT.

This clone was detected only a few times. This chain links TRBV6-1 with TRBJ2-7, with D perhaps TRBD2 (6 bases). This CDR3 has 14 residues. Germline V gene data show CDR1 as MNHNS and CDR2 as SASEGT. Trimming pared 4 bases from V and 0 bases from J, leaving 10 bases between. CDR3 in amino acids: CASSVGTFSYEQYF. As DNA, the CDR3 is TGTGCCAGCAGTGTGGGGACTTTCTCCTACGAGCAGTACTTC.

V usage is TRBV9 and J usage is TRBJ2-7; tentative D call: TRBD2 (5 bases). CDR3 size: 16 residues. Trimming removed 2 bases at V and 5 bases at J, with 20 bases between. CDR1 SGDLS and CDR2 YYNGEE come from the germline V gene. The CDR3 here is CASSVARDHMRNEQYF. CDR3 nucleotides: TGTGCCAGCAGCGTGGCACGGGATCACATGCGAAACGAGCAGTACTTC.

This clone was seen at least ten times. V is TRBV20-1 and J is TRBJ2-2; TRBD2 matches 11 bases. Trimming at V came to 3 bases and at J to 4 bases, leaving 4 bases not matched to a gene. Germline CDR1 is DFQATT and CDR2 is SNEGSKA (reference sequence). The CDR3 has 15 residues. The DNA of the CDR3 is TGCAGTGCTAGGGTAGCGGGAGGGAGCACCGGGGAGCTGTTTTTT. Translating it yields CSARVAGGSTGELFF.

This clone was seen repeatedly, ten times or more. A much larger clone differs from this one at a single base, so this may be a read error. The rearrangement links TRBV6-2 or TRBV6-3 to TRBJ2-7; D unresolved. The CDR3 consists of 15 residues. Deletions cut 7 bases from V and 2 bases from J, with 18 bases between. Germline V gene sequence: CDR1 MNHEY, CDR2 SVGEGT. This CDR3 reads CASTKIPDQAYEQYF. In DNA form, the CDR3 reads TGTGCCAGCACCAAAATTCCGGACCAAGCCTACGAGCAGTACTTC.

This clone showed up many times. The rearrangement uses TRBV6-6 and TRBJ2-7; 9 bases map to TRBD2. CDR1 is MNHNY, CDR2 SVGAGI, per germline (reference sequence). CDR3 length equals 16 residues. The V gene end was trimmed by 2 bases and the J gene end by 0 bases; junction bases not matched to a gene: 5. CDR3 sequence reads: CASSYLKTSGSYEQYF. CDR3 sequence (DNA): TGTGCCAGCAGTTACCTTAAGACTAGCGGCTCCTACGAGCAGTACTTC.

This clone ranks as medium-sized. The chain employs TRBV6-5 and TRBJ1-4; a possible D gene is TRBD1 (6 bases). CDR3 size: 15 residues. Looked up from germline, CDR1 is MNHEY and CDR2 is SVGAGI. The V gene lost 2 bases and the J gene lost 8 bases, with 15 bases spanning the gap. The DNA of the CDR3 is TGTGCCAGCAGTTACGATCGGACAGTGAGGGAAAAACTGTTTTTT. Its protein is CASSYDRTVREKLFF.

The J gene is TRBJ2-7, the V gene TRBV20-1; 13 bases align to TRBD2. This CDR3 contains 13 residues. Trimming took 5 bases from V and 6 from J; bases not matched to a gene: 4. Germline values: CDR1 DFQATT, CDR2 SNEGSKA (reference sequence). In DNA, the CDR3 is TGCAGTGCTGGACTAGCGGGAGCTCGCGAGCAGTACTTC. The encoded protein is CSAGLAGAREQYF.

This clone was counted many times. The rearrangement uses TRBV10-3 and TRBJ1-1, with TRBD1 identical over 7 bases. From germline, CDR1 is ENHRY and CDR2 SYGVKD. The CDR3 is 13 residues long. The J segment lost 3 bases and the V segment lost 7 bases, leaving 5 bases of the junction unmatched. CDR3 sequence reads: CAIKTGMDTEAFF. For the CDR3, the DNA is TGTGCCATCAAGACAGGGATGGACACTGAAGCTTTCTTT.

This sequence joins TRBV18 and TRBJ1-1; no firm D call. Germline V gene lookup returns CDR1 KGHSH and CDR2 LQKENI. The CDR3 runs to 13 residues. V lost 3 bases and J 10 bases, leaving 15 bases between the germline ends. CDR3: CASSPSRNLAAFF. DNA of the CDR3: TGTGCCAGCTCACCTAGTCGAAACCTGGCAGCTTTCTTT.

This clone was recorded at least ten times. V usage is TRBV7-2 and J usage is TRBJ2-5; 10 bases map to TRBD2. Trimming at V came to 6 bases and at J to 5 bases, leaving 9 bases not matched to a gene. The CDR3 loop spans 15 amino acids. Germline V CDR1 and CDR2: SGHTA, FQGNSA. The CDR3 protein is CASSSQAGGSETQYF. The CDR3, as DNA: TGTGCCAGCAGTTCACAAGCGGGAGGGTCTGAGACCCAGTACTTC. The full variable domain, rest sourced from reference TRBV7-2 and TRBJ2-5, is GAGVSQSPSNKVTEKGKDVELRCDPISGHTALYWYRQSLGQGLEFLIYFQGNSAPDKSGLPSDRFSAERTGGSVSTLTIQRTQQEDSAVYLCASSSQAGGSETQYFGPGTRLLVL.

This sequence joins TRBV6-2 or TRBV6-3 and TRBJ2-1, with D perhaps matching TRBD2 (6 bases). This CDR3 spans 14 amino acids. The ends were cut back, 6 bases at V and 12 bases at J, with 21 bases in the middle. Germline values: CDR1 MNHEY, CDR2 SVGEGT. Here the CDR3 reads CASSLFGGRAGQFF. CDR3 nucleotide sequence: TGTGCCAGCAGCCTTTTCGGGGGTCGGGCGGGGCAGTTCTTC.

Concerning this clone: One junction end disagrees with the germline gene, perhaps due to a read error. The genes are TRBV27 and TRBJ1-6; D is undetermined. Germline values: CDR1 MNHEY, CDR2 SMNVEV (reference sequence). The CDR3 is made up of 15 amino acids. As DNA, the CDR3 is TGTGCCAGCAGTTTAAAGGCCAGGTATAATTCAACCCTCCACTTT. Amino acids: CASSLKARYNSTLHF.

The rearrangement links TRBV20-1 to TRBJ2-1; D call uncertain. Germline values: CDR1 DFQATT, CDR2 SNEGSKA (reference sequence). Trimming removed 1 base from V and 5 bases from J, with 15 bases in between. The CDR3 has 15 amino acids. The CDR3: CSARVGIGRDNEQFF. DNA of the CDR3: TGCAGTGCTAGAGTAGGTATCGGTAGGGACAATGAGCAGTTCTTC.

In its sample, this clone was seen many times. This chain connects TRBV2 to TRBJ1-2; D uncertain. Germline-derived CDR1 and CDR2 are SNHLY and FYNNEI. V shed 0 bases and J shed 4 bases, with 3 bases lying between them. The CDR3 totals 12 residues. The CDR3 protein is CASSEAGYGYTF. CDR3 sequence (DNA): TGTGCCAGCAGTGAAGCAGGCTATGGCTACACCTTC.

This clone has just a few counts. This chain connects TRBV11-2 to TRBJ1-1; TRBD1 is a possible D gene (5 bases). Trimming took 5 bases from V and 1 from J, leaving 11 bases between them. Germline-derived CDR1 and CDR2 are SGHAT and FQNNGV. The CDR3 has 14 amino acids. The CDR3 coding sequence is TGTGCCAGCAGCATCGGGACTGCGAACACTGAAGCTTTCTTT. Its translation is CASSIGTANTEAFF.

This clone was detected ten times or more. The rearrangement joins TRBV30 to TRBJ2-1; D not certain. The CDR3 extends over 16 amino acids. V dropped 5 bases and J dropped 0 bases, with 17 bases sitting between them. Per germline, CDR1 GTSNPN and CDR2 SVGIG (reference sequence). The CDR3 DNA reads TGTGCCTGGTTGGCCGCGAGGCGGAGCTCCTACAATGAGCAGTTCTTC. Translating it yields CAWLAARRSSYNEQFF.

Many counts were recorded for this clone. The rearrangement uses TRBV7-2 and TRBJ2-3; D is possibly TRBD2 (7 bases). The germline V and J ends were trimmed by 5 bases and 1 base, with 13 bases remaining between them. The CDR3 contains 15 residues. Germline CDR1 is SGHTA and CDR2 is FQGNSA. DNA for the CDR3: TGTGCCAGCAGCGTTATCGGGGGGCGCACAGATACGCAGTATTTT. Translating it yields CASSVIGGRTDTQYF. Full variable domain (outside the CDR3, taken from reference TRBV7-2 and TRBJ2-3): GAGVSQSPSNKVTEKGKDVELRCDPISGHTALYWYRQSLGQGLEFLIYFQGNSAPDKSGLPSDRFSAERTGGSVSTLTIQRTQQEDSAVYLCASSVIGGRTDTQYFGPGTRLTVL.